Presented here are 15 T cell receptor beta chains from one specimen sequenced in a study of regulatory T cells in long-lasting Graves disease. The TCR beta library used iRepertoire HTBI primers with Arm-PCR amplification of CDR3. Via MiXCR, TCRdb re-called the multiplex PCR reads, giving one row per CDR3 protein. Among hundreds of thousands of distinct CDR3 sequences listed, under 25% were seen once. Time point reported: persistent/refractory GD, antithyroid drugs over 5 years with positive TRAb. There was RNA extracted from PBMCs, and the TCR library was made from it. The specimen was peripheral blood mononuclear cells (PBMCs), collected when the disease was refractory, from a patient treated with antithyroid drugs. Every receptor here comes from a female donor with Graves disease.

The CDR3 loop reads CATSRVGGVSYNEQFF. CDR3 DNA sequence: TGTGCCACCAGCAGAGTTGGGGGGGTCTCCTACAATGAGCAGTTCTTC. The rearrangement joins TRBV15 to TRBJ2-1; 7 bases align to TRBD2. The CDR3 extends over 16 amino acids. Germline CDR1 reads LNHNV; CDR2 reads YYDKDF (reference sequence). With 1 base clipped from V and 0 bases from J, the junction kept 3 bases outside the gene matches. Full variable domain (rest looked up from reference TRBV15 and TRBJ2-1): DAMVIQNPRYQVTQFGKPVTLSCSQTLNHNVMYWYQQKSSQAPKLLFHYYDKDFNNEADTPDNFQSRRPNTSFCFLDIRSPGLGDTAMYLCATSRVGGVSYNEQFFGPGTRLTVL.

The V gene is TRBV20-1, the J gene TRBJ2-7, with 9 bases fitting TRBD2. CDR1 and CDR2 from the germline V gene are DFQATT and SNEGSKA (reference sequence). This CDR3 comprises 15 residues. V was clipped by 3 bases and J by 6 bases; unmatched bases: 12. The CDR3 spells CSASRSSGIAGEQYF. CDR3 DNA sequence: TGCAGTGCTAGTCGGTCTAGCGGGATAGCAGGCGAGCAGTACTTC.

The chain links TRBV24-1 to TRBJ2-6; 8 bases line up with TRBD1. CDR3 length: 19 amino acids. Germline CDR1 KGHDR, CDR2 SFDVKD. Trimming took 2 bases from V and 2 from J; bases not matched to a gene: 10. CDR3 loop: CATSDSPGGTGPGANVLTF. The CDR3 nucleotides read TGTGCCACCAGTGATTCCCCAGGGGGCACCGGTCCTGGGGCCAACGTCCTGACTTTC.

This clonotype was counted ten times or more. Here the CDR3 reads CASSELATGEQYF. DNA of the CDR3: TGTGCCAGCAGCGAACTAGCCACGGGAGAGCAGTACTTC. The rearrangement joins TRBV11-3 to TRBJ2-7; maybe TRBD2 (6 bases). The CDR3 has 13 residues. The V end was cut by 5 bases, the J end by 7 bases, with 15 bases between. Looked up from germline, CDR1 is SGHNT and CDR2 is YENEEA. Based on the CDR3 plus reference TRBV11-3 and TRBJ2-7, the full variable domain is EAGVVQSPRYKIIEKKQPVAFWCNPISGHNTLYWYLQNLGQGPELLIRYENEEAVDDSQLPKDRFSAERLKGVDSTLKIQPAELGDSAVYLCASSELATGEQYFGPGTRLTVT.

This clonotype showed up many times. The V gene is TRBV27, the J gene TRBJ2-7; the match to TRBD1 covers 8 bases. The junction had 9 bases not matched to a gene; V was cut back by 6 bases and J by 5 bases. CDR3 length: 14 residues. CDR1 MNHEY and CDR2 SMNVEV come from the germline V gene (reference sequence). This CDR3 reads CASRGAGGLHEQYF. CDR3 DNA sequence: TGTGCCAGCAGAGGGGCAGGGGGCTTGCACGAGCAGTACTTC.

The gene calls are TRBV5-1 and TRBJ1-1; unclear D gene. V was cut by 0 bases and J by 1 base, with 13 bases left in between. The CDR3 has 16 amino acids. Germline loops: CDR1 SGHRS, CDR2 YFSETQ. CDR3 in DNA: TGCGCCAGCAGCTTGGCTCTGGGGTTGGGGAACACTGAAGCTTTCTTT. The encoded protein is CASSLALGLGNTEAFF.

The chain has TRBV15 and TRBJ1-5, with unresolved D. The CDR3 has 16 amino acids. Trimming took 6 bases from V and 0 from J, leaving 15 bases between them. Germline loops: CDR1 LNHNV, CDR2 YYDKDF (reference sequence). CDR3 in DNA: TGTGCCACCAGTGAATCGGACGGTCCTAGCAATCAGCCCCAGCATTTT. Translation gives CATSESDGPSNQPQHF.

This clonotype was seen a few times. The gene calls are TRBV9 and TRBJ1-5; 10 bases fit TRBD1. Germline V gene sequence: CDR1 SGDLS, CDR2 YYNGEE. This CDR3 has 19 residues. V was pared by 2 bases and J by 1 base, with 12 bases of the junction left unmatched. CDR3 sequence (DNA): TGTGCCAGCAGCGTCCGGGACAGGGGAATAGTGAGGAGCAATCAGCCCCAGCATTTT. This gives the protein CASSVRDRGIVRSNQPQHF.

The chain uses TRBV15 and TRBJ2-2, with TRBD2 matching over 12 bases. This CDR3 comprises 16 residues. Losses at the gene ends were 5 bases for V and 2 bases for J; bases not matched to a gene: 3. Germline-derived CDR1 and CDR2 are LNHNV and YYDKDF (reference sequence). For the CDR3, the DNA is TGTGCCACCAGCCTGACTAGCGGGAGTAACACCGGGGAGCTGTTTTTT. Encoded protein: CATSLTSGSNTGELFF. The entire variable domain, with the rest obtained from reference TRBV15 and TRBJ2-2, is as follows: DAMVIQNPRYQVTQFGKPVTLSCSQTLNHNVMYWYQQKSSQAPKLLFHYYDKDFNNEADTPDNFQSRRPNTSFCFLDIRSPGLGDTAMYLCATSLTSGSNTGELFFGEGSRLTVL.

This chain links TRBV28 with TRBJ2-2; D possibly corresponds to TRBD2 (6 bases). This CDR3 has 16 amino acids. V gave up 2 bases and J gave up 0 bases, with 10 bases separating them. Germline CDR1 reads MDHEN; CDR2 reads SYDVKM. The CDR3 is CASSLMGDSNTGELFF. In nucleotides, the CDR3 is TGTGCCAGCAGTTTAATGGGGGACTCGAACACCGGGGAGCTGTTTTTT.

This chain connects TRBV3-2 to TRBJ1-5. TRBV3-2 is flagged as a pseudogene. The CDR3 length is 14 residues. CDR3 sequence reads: CASFTKGRNQPQHF. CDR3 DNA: TGTGCCAGCTTTACGAAAGGAAGGAATCAGCCCCAGCATTTT.

In DNA form, the CDR3 reads TGTGCCAGCAGTTACTTACAGGGGGCCACTGAAGCTTTCTTT. Protein sequence: CASSYLQGATEAFF. This chain joins TRBV6-2 or TRBV6-3 and TRBJ1-1; the match to TRBD1 covers 9 bases. J gave up 4 bases and V 1 base, and 1 base lay outside the gene matches. Germline values: CDR1 MNHEY, CDR2 SVGEGT. The CDR3 has 14 residues.

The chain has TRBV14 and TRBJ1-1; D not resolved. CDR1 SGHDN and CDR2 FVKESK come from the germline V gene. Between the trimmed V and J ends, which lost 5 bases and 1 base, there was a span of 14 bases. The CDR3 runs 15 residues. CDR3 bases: TGTGCCAGCAGCAGGACCGGCGGCCAGAACACTGAAGCTTTCTTT. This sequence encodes CASSRTGGQNTEAFF.

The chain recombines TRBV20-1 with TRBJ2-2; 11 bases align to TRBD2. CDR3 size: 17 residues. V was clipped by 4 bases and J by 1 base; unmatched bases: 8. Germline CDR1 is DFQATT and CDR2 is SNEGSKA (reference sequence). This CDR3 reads CSANPTSGIGNTGELFF. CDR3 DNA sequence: TGCAGTGCTAACCCGACTAGCGGGATAGGGAACACCGGGGAGCTGTTTTTT.

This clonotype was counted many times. In DNA form, the CDR3 reads TGTGCCAGCAGCCCGAGGGGACAGGGTAATAATTCACCCCTCCACTTT. Translation gives CASSPRGQGNNSPLHF. The chain carries TRBV7-2 and TRBJ1-6; 9 bases match TRBD1. The CDR3 length is 16 residues. Germline CDR1 SGHTA, CDR2 FQGNSA. V lost 5 bases and J lost 5; bases outside the gene matches: 7.